The following is a T cell receptor beta chain sequence with its context. Its matching antigen is unknown. Described treatment: 19 received Ad26.COV2.S at low or high dose, single or two shots; 5 received placebo; per-sample allocation not given. Collection of the samples took place on day 63 after the first injection of vaccine or placebo. The study used a vaccine consisting of an Ad26 vector that expressed Wuhan-strain SARS-CoV-2 spike. Trimming cost V 2 bases and J 2 bases, with 8 bases left between them. The CDR3 consists of 13 residues. Germline CDR1 is SGHNT and CDR2 is YYREEE (reference sequence). This sample is drawn from a study of Ad26.COV2.S vaccination and SARS-CoV-2 variants. General observations from the study: Non-spike TCR breadth was similar in vaccine and placebo recipients. An underestimation of total T cell responses may have resulted from the TCR breadth and depth analyses. After vaccination, substantial breadth of spike-specific CD8+ and CD4+ responses was reported.

Method: immunoSEQ multiplex PCR; TCRdb's copy keeps in-frame clones and lacks some. The sample includes about 390,000 clones, 70% to 90% of them seen just once. This chain links TRBV5-4 with TRBJ2-7; a weak D match, TRBD1 (5 bases). Source: peripheral blood, taken in a trial of Ad26.COV2.S vaccine versus placebo. The source is a person between 18 and 60 years old who received the Ad26.COV2.S COVID-19 vaccine or a placebo. The CDR3 DNA reads as TGTGCCAGCAGCTTTGACAGAACCTACGAGCAGTACTTC. It specifies CASSFDRTYEQYF.